This passage covers 30 T cell receptor beta chains from one sample sequenced in a study of long-term antiretroviral therapy in people with HIV. A v3.0 immunoSEQ assay was performed at survey level. Data came from immunoSEQ multiplex PCR; TCRdb stores just in-frame clones and leaves some out. Of fewer than 40,000 clones listed, approximately 86% are singletons. This specimen consisted of unsorted PBMCs, obtained just before starting antiretroviral therapy. These receptors all stem from a woman aged 18-29 years with HIV.

Here the CDR3 reads CASGSGGRSTYEQYF. The CDR3 DNA reads TGTGCTAGTGGTTCCGGTGGAAGATCAACGTACGAGCAGTACTTC. V and J are TRBV12-5 and TRBJ2-7; D remains unclear. V lost 4 bases and J 4 bases, leaving 17 bases between the germline ends. The CDR3 contains 15 residues. CDR1 is LGHNT, CDR2 FRNRAP, per germline.

The sample holds one count of this clone. This rearrangement joins TRBV7-9 to TRBJ2-1; 10 bases align to TRBD2. Trimming took 5 bases from V and 8 from J; bases not matched to a gene: 6. The germline V gene has CDR1 SEHNR and CDR2 FQNEAQ (reference sequence). CDR3 length: 14 amino acids. CDR3 nucleotides: TGTGCCAGCAGCCCTAGCGGGAGTGTGTATGAGCAGTTCTTC. It encodes CASSPSGSVYEQFF. Using reference TRBV7-9 and TRBJ2-1 for the parts outside the CDR3, the full variable domain is DTGVSQNPRHKITKRGQNVTFRCDPISEHNRLYWYRQTLGQGPEFLTYFQNEAQLEKSRLLSDRFSAERPKGSFSTLEIQRTEQGDSAMYLCASSPSGSVYEQFFGPGTRLTVL.

This chain uses TRBV5-1 with TRBJ2-1; maybe TRBD2 (7 bases). Germline loops: CDR1 SGHRS, CDR2 YFSETQ. The CDR3 covers 14 residues. Trimming took off 5 bases at V and 4 bases at J, with 13 bases between the two ends. In DNA form, the CDR3 reads TGCGCCAGCAGTAGGGAGGGGGAGTACAATGAGCAGTTCTTC. This translates into CASSREGEYNEQFF.

J is TRBJ2-7 and V is TRBV10-3; possibly TRBD2 for D (5 bases). V dropped 7 bases and J dropped 1 base, with 17 bases sitting between them. CDR3 length: 15 residues. The germline V gene encodes CDR1 ENHRY and CDR2 SYGVKD. The CDR3 nucleotides read TGTGCCATCACTCCCGAGGGTTACGGGTCCTACGAGCAGTACTTC. Protein sequence: CAITPEGYGSYEQYF.

As DNA, the CDR3 is TGTGCCAGCAACCTGGTCACAGATACGCAGTATTTT. Translation gives CASNLVTDTQYF. V and J are TRBV25-1 and TRBJ2-3; the D is unclear. V lost 7 bases, J lost 2 bases, and 7 bases lay in between. The germline gives CDR1 MGHDK, CDR2 SYGVNS. CDR3 length equals 12 residues.

This sequence joins TRBV7-8 and TRBJ2-6; D call uncertain. The V gene lost 2 bases and the J gene lost 1 base, with 18 bases spanning the gap. The V gene's germline CDR1 is SGHVS and CDR2 FQNEAQ. The CDR3 runs 19 residues. The CDR3 loop is CASSLLRILLTSGANVLTF. In DNA form, the CDR3 reads TGTGCCAGCAGCTTATTAAGAATCCTCCTTACGTCTGGGGCCAACGTCCTGACTTTC.

The V call is TRBV11-3, the J call TRBJ2-1; D not certain. The ends were cut back, 1 base at V and 3 bases at J, with 13 bases in the middle. The CDR3 length is 16 residues. Looked up from germline, CDR1 is SGHNT and CDR2 is YENEEA. The chain's CDR3 is CASSLGVGADYNEQFF. The CDR3, as DNA: TGTGCCAGCAGCTTAGGGGTAGGAGCCGACTACAATGAGCAGTTCTTC.

The chain joins TRBV6-5 to TRBJ1-2; no clear D gene. Germline V gene sequence: CDR1 MNHEY, CDR2 SVGAGI. The ends were cut back, 0 bases at V and 4 bases at J, with 6 bases in the middle. The CDR3 covers 13 residues. This chain's CDR3 is CASSYSRSYGYTF. In DNA form, the CDR3 reads TGTGCCAGCAGTTACTCGAGGTCCTATGGCTACACCTTC.

The V gene is TRBV7-2, the J gene TRBJ2-7; the match to TRBD2 covers 9 bases. Germline loops: CDR1 SGHTA, CDR2 FQGNSA. The CDR3 runs to 16 residues. Unmatched junction bases numbered 6, after V lost 0 bases and J lost 3 bases. CDR3 nucleotide sequence: TGTGCCAGCAGCTTAGCAGTCCCTAGCGGGATCTACGAGCAGTACTTC. This sequence encodes CASSLAVPSGIYEQYF.

The chain is built from TRBV5-1 and TRBJ2-7; possibly TRBD2 for D (7 bases). CDR1 SGHRS and CDR2 YFSETQ come from the germline V gene. With 0 bases removed from V and 2 bases from J, the gap between germline ends came to 12 bases. The CDR3 is 15 residues long. CDR3 residues: CASSLGGGPTYEQYF. The CDR3, as DNA: TGCGCCAGCAGCTTGGGGGGGGGCCCGACCTACGAGCAGTACTTC.

This chain links TRBV13 with TRBJ2-7; D is tentatively TRBD1 or TRBD2 (5 bases each). The V end was cut by 5 bases, the J end by 2 bases, with 10 bases between. Germline V lookup: CDR1 PRHDT, CDR2 FYEKMQ (reference sequence). The CDR3 covers 13 residues. Here the CDR3 DNA reads TGTGCCAGCAGCCGGGGCGGCGCCTACGAGCAGTACTTC. Its translation: CASSRGGAYEQYF.

V and J are TRBV4-1 and TRBJ2-5; D unclear. Trimming took off 0 bases at V and 4 bases at J, with 12 bases between the two ends. This CDR3 has 15 residues. Germline loops: CDR1 MGHRA, CDR2 YSYEKL. The CDR3 bases are TGCGCCAGCAGCCAAGATCCGGGTCAGCCAGAGACCCAGTACTTC. Translation gives CASSQDPGQPETQYF.

The V and J genes are TRBV7-2 and TRBJ2-3, with TRBD2 identical over 9 bases. V gave up 5 bases and J gave up 9 bases; unmatched junction bases: 18. This CDR3 is built from 17 residues. Germline loops: CDR1 SGHTA, CDR2 FQGNSA. The CDR3 region is CASSTGFSGRGQGTQYF. The CDR3 nucleotides are TGTGCCAGCAGCACTGGTTTTAGCGGGAGAGGGCAGGGGACGCAGTATTTT.

This clone has a handful of counts. This chain joins TRBV7-2 and TRBJ2-2; D is unresolved. Germline loops: CDR1 SGHTA, CDR2 FQGNSA. The CDR3 length is 12 residues. Between the trimmed V and J ends, which lost 0 bases and 5 bases, there was a span of 1 base. CDR3 in amino acids: CASSLATGELFF. The CDR3 DNA is TGTGCCAGCAGCTTAGCGACCGGGGAGCTGTTTTTT. The complete variable domain, with remaining parts taken from reference TRBV7-2 and TRBJ2-2, reads GAGVSQSPSNKVTEKGKDVELRCDPISGHTALYWYRQSLGQGLEFLIYFQGNSAPDKSGLPSDRFSAERTGGSVSTLTIQRTQQEDSAVYLCASSLATGELFFGEGSRLTVL.

The chain employs TRBV9 and TRBJ2-3; the D call may be TRBD1 or TRBD2 (5 bases each). Germline values: CDR1 SGDLS, CDR2 YYNGEE. There are 12 residues in the CDR3. V lost 3 bases, J lost 6 bases, and 8 bases lay in between. The CDR3 protein is CASSGGMDTQYF. The CDR3 bases are TGTGCCAGCAGCGGGGGGATGGATACGCAGTATTTT.

The chain links TRBV7-6 to TRBJ2-5; a weak D match, TRBD1 (6 bases). Germline CDR1 is SGHVS and CDR2 is FNYEAQ. The V end lost 6 bases, the J end lost 6 bases, and 14 bases lay between the germline ends. This CDR3 region has 13 residues. The chain's CDR3 is CASSPDRIKTQYF. In DNA form, the CDR3 reads TGTGCCAGCAGTCCCGACAGGATAAAGACCCAGTACTTC.

This chain links TRBV5-4 with TRBJ2-7; 8 bases align to TRBD1. Per germline, CDR1 SGHNT and CDR2 YYREEE (reference sequence). Trimming at V came to 5 bases and at J to 5 bases, leaving 6 bases not matched to a gene. This CDR3 has 13 amino acids. The CDR3 protein is CASRNLDRDEQYF. In DNA, the CDR3 is TGTGCCAGCAGGAATCTGGACAGGGACGAGCAGTACTTC.

This clone occurred once. This rearrangement joins TRBV27 to TRBJ2-1, with 10 bases matching TRBD2. From germline, CDR1 is MNHEY and CDR2 SMNVEV (reference sequence). The CDR3 runs 18 residues. V shed 5 bases, J shed 5 bases, and the junction held 15 bases outside the gene matches. The CDR3 loop reads CASSPPPPLAGTDNEQFF. The CDR3 region has the DNA TGTGCCAGCAGTCCACCACCCCCACTAGCGGGAACCGACAATGAGCAGTTCTTC.

This chain joins TRBV10-1 and TRBJ1-1; D is uncertain. Germline V gene lookup returns CDR1 WNHNN and CDR2 SYGVQD (reference sequence). V was trimmed by 11 bases and J by 0 bases, leaving 19 bases between them. The CDR3 loop spans 15 amino acids. The CDR3 here is CARVGERSMNTEAFF. Written as DNA, the CDR3 is TGCGCCCGGGTCGGGGAGAGATCAATGAACACTGAAGCTTTCTTT.

The rearrangement joins TRBV7-8 to TRBJ2-5, with a weak D call TRBD2 (6 bases). This CDR3 has 14 amino acids. V was clipped by 2 bases and J by 13 bases, with 20 bases between them. Germline CDR1 reads SGHVS; CDR2 reads FQNEAQ. CDR3 bases: TGTGCCAGCAGCTTAAGGCGGGACCAAGATCGTCCGTACTTC. Translating it yields CASSLRRDQDRPYF.

This chain uses TRBV6-5 with TRBJ2-7, with D tentatively TRBD1 (6 bases). The V end was cut by 9 bases, the J end by 2 bases, with 17 bases between. Germline V gene sequence: CDR1 MNHEY, CDR2 SVGAGI. This CDR3 is 14 amino acids long. The CDR3 DNA reads as TGTGCCAGTTCCGGCGGTACAGGGACCTACGAGCAGTACTTC. It is translated as CASSGGTGTYEQYF.

In this sample, this clone turned up once. The J gene is TRBJ2-1, the V gene TRBV10-3, with 11 bases that match TRBD2. The length of the CDR3 is 20 residues. V was pared by 6 bases and J by 0 bases, with 16 bases of the junction left unmatched. Germline assignment: CDR1 ENHRY and CDR2 SYGVKD. DNA for the CDR3: TGTGCCATCAGAGGTAGCGGGAGGGCCGGTCAATCCCTCTCCTACAATGAGCAGTTCTTC. Its protein is CAIRGSGRAGQSLSYNEQFF.

The chain couples TRBV5-5 to TRBJ2-5; D remains ambiguous. Germline values: CDR1 SGHKS, CDR2 YYEKEE (reference sequence). The V end was cut by 1 base, the J end by 3 bases, with 1 base between. This CDR3 comprises 11 residues. The CDR3 DNA is TGTGCCAGCAGCTTGAAAGAGACCCAGTACTTC. Its protein product is CASSLKETQYF.

J is TRBJ2-3 and V is TRBV5-1; a weak D match, TRBD1 (5 bases). CDR3 length: 16 amino acids. The germline CDR1 and CDR2 sequences are SGHRS and YFSETQ. The ends were cut back, 1 base at V and 6 bases at J, with 18 bases in the middle. The CDR3 region is CASSLSGSRFGDTQYF. The CDR3 bases are TGCGCCAGCAGCTTGTCAGGGTCGAGGTTTGGGGATACGCAGTATTTT.

The rearrangement joins TRBV11-2 to TRBJ2-1, with 15 bases aligning to TRBD2. Per germline, CDR1 SGHAT and CDR2 FQNNGV. CDR3 size: 15 residues. The V segment lost 3 bases and the J segment 7 bases; nucleotides outside the gene matches: 1. The CDR3: CASSLGTSGRNEQFF. CDR3 bases: TGTGCCAGCAGCTTGGGGACTAGCGGGAGGAATGAGCAGTTCTTC. The full variable domain, rest sourced from reference TRBV11-2 and TRBJ2-1, is EAGVAQSPRYKIIEKRQSVAFWCNPISGHATLYWYQQILGQGPKLLIQFQNNGVVDDSQLPKDRFSAERLKGVDSTLKIQPAKLEDSAVYLCASSLGTSGRNEQFFGPGTRLTVL.

The chain uses TRBV7-9 and TRBJ2-1; 12 positions agree with TRBD2. Germline V gene lookup returns CDR1 SEHNR and CDR2 FQNEAQ (reference sequence). V was pared by 5 bases and J by 7 bases, with 9 bases of the junction left unmatched. The CDR3 covers 16 residues. The CDR3 reads CASSLGTSGPANEQFF. For the CDR3, the DNA is TGTGCCAGCAGCCTGGGGACTAGCGGGCCGGCGAATGAGCAGTTCTTC.

The V gene is TRBV27, the J gene TRBJ2-1; TRBD2 matches 13 bases. J was trimmed by 6 bases and V by 4 bases; bases with no gene match: 9. The length of the CDR3 is 17 residues. CDR1 is MNHEY, CDR2 SMNVEV, per germline (reference sequence). The CDR3 region has the DNA TGTGCCAGCAGTTCGCGGACTAGCGGGAGAACGGGCAATGAGCAGTTCTTC. It is translated as CASSSRTSGRTGNEQFF.

CDR3 residues: CASSSRTGGDEKLFF. The CDR3 coding sequence is TGTGCCAGCAGCTCCAGGACAGGGGGAGATGAAAAACTGTTTTTT. The rearrangement joins TRBV7-2 to TRBJ1-4, with 10 bases matching TRBD1. After removal of 4 bases from V and 6 bases from J, the junction contained 5 bases not matched to a gene. Looked up from germline, CDR1 is SGHTA and CDR2 is FQGNSA. The CDR3 totals 15 residues.

This sequence joins TRBV7-8 and TRBJ2-5, with D uncertain. From germline, CDR1 is SGHVS and CDR2 FQNEAQ. The CDR3 is 11 residues long. The V end lost 8 bases, the J end lost 4 bases, and 8 bases lay between the germline ends. The chain's CDR3 is CASPLSETQYF. For the CDR3, the DNA is TGTGCCAGCCCCTTATCAGAGACCCAGTACTTC. The full variable domain, rest sourced from reference TRBV7-8 and TRBJ2-5, is GAGVSQSPRYKVAKRGQDVALRCDPISGHVSLFWYQQALGQGPEFLTYFQNEAQLDKSGLPSDRFFAERPEGSVSTLKIQRTQQEDSAVYLCASPLSETQYFGPGTRLLVL.

The chain uses TRBV5-1 and TRBJ1-4; no clear D gene. Per germline, CDR1 SGHRS and CDR2 YFSETQ. The CDR3 consists of 16 residues. Trimming cost V 4 bases and J 4 bases, with 17 bases left between them. The chain's CDR3 is CASSLEGPFFNEKLFF. CDR3 in DNA: TGCGCCAGCAGCCTAGAAGGACCGTTTTTTAATGAAAAACTGTTTTTT.